The sequence of this TCR beta chain was determined in a study of OX40 agonist ivuxolimab in advanced cancers. At the level of the study: Patients took ivuxolimab, an agonistic anti-OX40 (CD134) antibody. A male proportion of about 86% was recorded, with mean age around 64 years and range about 20 to 85.

This clone was recorded only once. What it recognizes is unknown. The assay was immunoSEQ multiplex PCR, and TCRdb's table has in-frame clones only and misses some. The data contain about 73,000 clones, approximately 90% of them singletons. General study findings and limits: There were also nonresponders showing low normalized T-cell clonal expansion. Clonal expansion from baseline to week 6 occurred in both CD4+ and CD8+ T cells.

There are 12 residues in the CDR3. The V end was cut by 8 bases, the J end by 7 bases, with 14 bases between. The germline V gene encodes CDR1 WSHSY and CDR2 SAAADI. Sequenced material: CD4+ or CD8+ T cells sorted from blood, taken in a trial of the OX40 agonist ivuxolimab. The sequence derives from an adult with an advanced solid tumor such as melanoma, head and neck, liver or kidney cancer. The genes are TRBV10-2 and TRBJ2-5; D remains unclear. For the CDR3, the DNA is TGCGCCAGCGGGATGAGTGCCCGGACCCAGTACTTC. It codes for CASGMSARTQYF.